Presented here are 21 T cell receptor beta chains from one specimen sequenced in a study of T cell responses to AZD1222 COVID-19 vaccine. Produced via immunoSEQ multiplex PCR; TCRdb's table is partial and in-frame only. The table records fewer than 120,000 clones, roughly 92% of them present only once. The sample here was peripheral blood, taken 28 days after the second AZD1222 dose. The receptor set was obtained from an adult who received the AZD1222 COVID-19 vaccine.

The J gene is TRBJ2-5, the V gene TRBV5-1; 9 bases are shared with TRBD2. V lost 0 bases to trimming and J lost 5 bases; unmatched junction nucleotides: 8. The length of the CDR3 is 16 residues. Germline CDR1 and CDR2: SGHRS and YFSETQ. The CDR3 coding sequence is TGCGCCAGCAGCTTGGGGACTAGCGACCCCCTTGAGACCCAGTACTTC. Amino acids: CASSLGTSDPLETQYF.

This chain links TRBV7-2 with TRBJ2-2, with no clear D. Per the germline V gene, CDR1 is SGHTA and CDR2 is FQGNSA. V shed 1 base and J shed 5 bases, with 11 bases lying between them. CDR3 length equals 15 residues. CDR3 region: CASSLDLGLTGELFF. The CDR3 coding sequence is TGTGCCAGCAGCTTAGATCTGGGATTAACCGGGGAGCTGTTTTTT.

This clone showed up just once. The genes are TRBV7-9 and TRBJ2-3, with a tentative D call TRBD2 (6 bases). Trimming pared 4 bases from V and 0 bases from J, leaving 11 bases between. The CDR3 is 15 amino acids. Germline CDR1 is SEHNR and CDR2 is FQNEAQ (reference sequence). CDR3 residues: CASSSSGTSTDTQYF. The CDR3 bases are TGTGCCAGCAGCTCCTCCGGGACTAGCACAGATACGCAGTATTTT. The entire variable domain, with the rest obtained from reference TRBV7-9 and TRBJ2-3, is as follows: DTGVSQNPRHKITKRGQNVTFRCDPISEHNRLYWYRQTLGQGPEFLTYFQNEAQLEKSRLLSDRFSAERPKGSFSTLEIQRTEQGDSAMYLCASSSSGTSTDTQYFGPGTRLTVL.

The chain combines TRBV12-3 or TRBV12-4 with TRBJ2-7; D gene unclear. V was clipped by 6 bases and J by 2 bases, with 8 bases between them. CDR3 length: 12 residues. The CDR3 reads CASSQHAYEQYF. The CDR3, as DNA: TGTGCCAGCAGCCAACATGCCTACGAGCAGTACTTC.

CDR3 amino acids: CASSPGGGRAGNTIYF. The CDR3 bases are TGTGCCAGCAGCCCAGGTGGGGGTAGGGCTGGAAACACCATATATTTT. The rearrangement joins TRBV7-8 to TRBJ1-3, with D perhaps matching TRBD1 (5 bases). This CDR3 is built from 16 residues. The V end was cut by 5 bases, the J end by 2 bases, with 16 bases between. Per the germline V gene, CDR1 is SGHVS and CDR2 is FQNEAQ.

The V and J genes are TRBV5-6 and TRBJ1-5; 9 bases match TRBD1. The V segment lost 5 bases and the J segment 2 bases; nucleotides outside the gene matches: 8. The CDR3 has 16 amino acids. Per germline, CDR1 SGHDT and CDR2 YYEEEE. CDR3 region: CASSDARTGGNQPQHF. The CDR3 DNA reads as TGTGCCAGCAGTGACGCTAGGACAGGGGGCAATCAGCCCCAGCATTTT.

This clone occurred once. This chain joins TRBV19 and TRBJ2-7, with a weak D call TRBD1 (5 bases). Per germline, CDR1 LNHDA and CDR2 SQIVND (reference sequence). The CDR3 totals 13 residues. V dropped 10 bases and J dropped 0 bases, with 13 bases sitting between them. The CDR3 nucleotides are TGTGCCACCCGACACAGGCCCTCCTACGAGCAGTACTTC. Translation gives CATRHRPSYEQYF.

The gene calls are TRBV4-1 and TRBJ2-7; D may be TRBD1 (5 bases). The germline V and J ends were trimmed by 4 bases and 6 bases, with 13 bases remaining between them. The germline V gene has CDR1 MGHRA and CDR2 YSYEKL. The CDR3 sequence is 13 residues long. CDR3 region: CASSLSRVGEQYF. The CDR3 DNA is TGCGCCAGCAGCCTTAGCAGGGTTGGCGAGCAGTACTTC.

The CDR3 DNA reads as TGTGCCAGCAGTTACTCGAAGGGACAGGGGGACTACGAGCAGTACTTC. Amino acid sequence: CASSYSKGQGDYEQYF. The chain carries TRBV6-2 or TRBV6-3 and TRBJ2-7, with TRBD1 identical over 11 bases. Germline lookup yields CDR1 MNHEY and CDR2 SVGEGT. The CDR3 is 16 amino acids. The V and J ends lost 0 bases and 3 bases, in that order; junction bases with no gene match: 4.

The V and J genes are TRBV6-6 and TRBJ2-2; 8 bases match TRBD2. The V gene's germline CDR1 is MNHNY and CDR2 SVGAGI (reference sequence). With V trimmed by 5 bases and J by 1 base, 6 bases remained unmatched. The CDR3 is 16 residues long. The DNA for the CDR3 is TGTGCCAGCAGTGGCCAGCGGGGGAGGAACACCGGGGAGCTGTTTTTT. Translating it yields CASSGQRGRNTGELFF.

The chain uses TRBV28 and TRBJ1-1; 7 bases line up with TRBD1. The germline CDR1 and CDR2 sequences are MDHEN and SYDVKM. Trimming cost V 8 bases and J 4 bases; bases outside gene matches: 4. The CDR3 covers 12 residues. This chain's CDR3 is CASFSGGTEAFF. CDR3 nucleotides: TGTGCCAGCTTTTCAGGGGGCACTGAAGCTTTCTTT.

DNA of the CDR3: TGTGCCAGCAGCTTGAATCTTCTGGCGGAGAGTGAAAAACTGTTTTTT. It yields the protein CASSLNLLAESEKLFF. The chain combines TRBV5-5 with TRBJ1-4; D uncertain. This CDR3 is built from 16 residues. In germline, CDR1 is SGHKS, CDR2 YYEKEE (reference sequence). V was pared by 1 base and J by 7 bases, with 17 bases between. Drawing the rest from reference TRBV5-5 and TRBJ1-4, the complete variable domain is DAGVTQSPTHLIKTRGQQVTLRCSPISGHKSVSWYQQVLGQGPQFIFQYYEKEERGRGNFPDRFSARQFPNYSSELNVNALLLGDSALYLCASSLNLLAESEKLFFGSGTQLSVL.

J is TRBJ1-4 and V is TRBV6-5, with 7 bases identical to TRBD1. V was clipped by 7 bases and J by 0 bases; unmatched bases: 2. The germline V gene encodes CDR1 MNHEY and CDR2 SVGAGI. The CDR3 totals 14 residues. CDR3 sequence: CASTTGATNEKLFF. CDR3 in DNA: TGTGCCAGCACTACAGGGGCAACTAATGAAAAACTGTTTTTT.

The chain recombines TRBV5-4 with TRBJ1-2; a possible D gene is TRBD1 (6 bases). CDR1 is SGHNT and CDR2 is YYREEE in the germline V gene (reference sequence). This CDR3 has 13 residues. V dropped 3 bases and J dropped 4 bases, with 10 bases sitting between them. The CDR3 DNA reads TGTGCCAGCAGCTACCAGGGGAGCTATGGCTACACCTTC. Its translation is CASSYQGSYGYTF.

The chain combines TRBV5-1 with TRBJ1-4; perhaps TRBD1 as D (5 bases). The germline CDR1 and CDR2 sequences are SGHRS and YFSETQ. The CDR3 has 15 amino acids. The V and J ends lost 7 bases and 4 bases respectively, with 17 bases between them. In DNA form, the CDR3 reads TGCGCCAGCGGCCCGTCGGGGGGACTTAATGAAAAACTGTTTTTT. This gives the protein CASGPSGGLNEKLFF.

The V gene is TRBV9, the J gene TRBJ2-7, with a tentative D call TRBD1 (6 bases). V was pared by 1 base and J by 4 bases, with 12 bases between. This CDR3 has 14 amino acids. CDR1 SGDLS and CDR2 YYNGEE come from the germline V gene. The CDR3 loop reads CASSVSSRGYEQYF. Here the CDR3 DNA reads TGTGCCAGCAGCGTATCGAGCAGGGGATACGAGCAGTACTTC.

The V gene is TRBV11-3, the J gene TRBJ2-3; 8 nucleotides match TRBD2. The CDR3 totals 19 residues. Losses at the gene ends were 1 base for V and 0 bases for J; bases not matched to a gene: 12. Germline CDR1 SGHNT, CDR2 YENEEA. This chain's CDR3 is CASSLVKLAGHLSTDTQYF. CDR3 nucleotides: TGTGCCAGCAGCTTAGTAAAGTTAGCGGGGCACCTTAGCACAGATACGCAGTATTTT. The full variable domain, rest sourced from reference TRBV11-3 and TRBJ2-3, is EAGVVQSPRYKIIEKKQPVAFWCNPISGHNTLYWYLQNLGQGPELLIRYENEEAVDDSQLPKDRFSAERLKGVDSTLKIQPAELGDSAVYLCASSLVKLAGHLSTDTQYFGPGTRLTVL.

The gene calls are TRBV18 and TRBJ1-1, with a possible D match to TRBD1 (5 bases). Germline CDR1 and CDR2: KGHSH and LQKENI. The V end lost 2 bases, the J end lost 6 bases, and 10 bases lay between the germline ends. The CDR3 totals 13 residues. The CDR3 sequence: CASSPRGAAEAFF. The CDR3 coding sequence is TGTGCCAGCTCACCAAGAGGGGCCGCTGAAGCTTTCTTT. The entire variable domain, with the rest obtained from reference TRBV18 and TRBJ1-1, is as follows: NAGVMQNPRHLVRRRGQEARLRCSPMKGHSHVYWYRQLPEEGLKFMVYLQKENIIDESGMPKERFSAEFPKEGPSILRIQQVVRGDSAAYFCASSPRGAAEAFFGQGTRLTVV.

V and J are TRBV7-2 and TRBJ2-1; D unresolved. Germline CDR1 is SGHTA and CDR2 is FQGNSA. Deletions cut 1 base from V and 3 bases from J, with 4 bases between. The CDR3 consists of 13 residues. CDR3 loop: CASSLDYYNEQFF. The CDR3 nucleotides are TGTGCCAGCAGCTTAGACTACTACAATGAGCAGTTCTTC.

V and J are TRBV7-6 and TRBJ2-7; D possibly corresponds to TRBD1 (6 bases). V was trimmed by 3 bases and J by 2 bases, leaving 11 bases between them. Germline loops: CDR1 SGHVS, CDR2 FNYEAQ. The CDR3 is 14 residues long. This chain's CDR3 is CASSFSTGPYEQYF. CDR3 in DNA: TGTGCCAGCAGCTTCTCGACAGGCCCCTACGAGCAGTACTTC.

The chain is built from TRBV7-8 and TRBJ2-7; weak D call: TRBD1 (6 bases). CDR1 is SGHVS, CDR2 FQNEAQ, per germline. V was trimmed by 1 base and J by 0 bases, leaving 13 bases between them. This CDR3 is built from 16 residues. The CDR3 sequence: CASSLDSRGFSYEQYF. CDR3 nucleotides: TGTGCCAGCAGCTTAGATAGCAGGGGATTCTCCTACGAGCAGTACTTC.